The rows below give T cell receptor beta chains drawn from one sample of a study of blood T cell repertoires in COVID-19. This table comes from immunoSEQ multiplex PCR, and its TCRdb copy is limited to in-frame clones, with some not included. The data show a few hundred thousand clones, with nearly 90% seen just once and roughly 16% held by the top ten. Source material: PBMCs or T cells enriched from blood (not recorded which). These receptors all stem from a man younger than 40 who had been exposed to COVID-19. Both conserved end residues are part of each CDR3. Fields, in order: D gene, J gene, clone size, V gene, CDR3 protein, CDR3 DNA. D genes are given only for firm matches. Clone size is not always given. Where it is, it says once, few, many or a class for expanded clones.

d_call: NA
j_call: TRBJ2-2
clone_size: NA
v_call: TRBV18
cdr3_aa: CASSPLQDTGELFF
cdr3_nt: TGTGCCAGCTCACCCTTACAAGACACCGGGGAGCTGTTTTTT

d_call: NA
j_call: TRBJ2-7
clone_size: NA
v_call: TRBV7-2
cdr3_aa: CASSSRPGDSYEQYF
cdr3_nt: TGTGCCAGCAGCTCCCGCCCAGGGGATTCCTACGAGCAGTACTTC

d_call: NA
j_call: TRBJ2-2
clone_size: NA
v_call: TRBV7-2
cdr3_aa: CASSLAGGELFF
cdr3_nt: TGTGCCAGCAGCTTAGCCGGCGGGGAGCTGTTTTTT

d_call: NA
j_call: TRBJ2-7
clone_size: NA
v_call: TRBV27
cdr3_aa: CASSLRGSREQYF
cdr3_nt: TGTGCCAGCAGTTTGAGAGGGTCGCGTGAGCAGTACTTC

d_call: NA
j_call: TRBJ2-7
clone_size: NA
v_call: TRBV12-3/TRBV12-4
cdr3_aa: CASASGTTYEQYF
cdr3_nt: TGTGCCAGCGCATCAGGTACAACTTACGAGCAGTACTTC

d_call: TRBD1
j_call: TRBJ1-2
clone_size: NA
v_call: TRBV5-4
cdr3_aa: CASSSETGNYGYTF
cdr3_nt: TGTGCCAGCAGCTCCGAGACAGGGAACTATGGCTACACCTTC

d_call: TRBD1
j_call: TRBJ1-1
clone_size: NA
v_call: TRBV7-6
cdr3_aa: CASSLGTGAMNTEAFF
cdr3_nt: TGTGCCAGCAGCTTAGGGACAGGGGCTATGAACACTGAAGCTTTCTTT

d_call: TRBD2
j_call: TRBJ2-1
clone_size: NA
v_call: TRBV6-4
cdr3_aa: CASSSTSGGDYNEQFF
cdr3_nt: TGTGCCAGCAGTTCCACTAGCGGGGGGGACTACAATGAGCAGTTCTTC

d_call: TRBD2
j_call: TRBJ2-1
clone_size: few
v_call: TRBV11-2
cdr3_aa: CASRTGTLPRVAGGYEQFF
cdr3_nt: TGTGCCAGCAGGACCGGGACTCTTCCCCGGGTAGCGGGGGGCTATGAGCAGTTCTTC

d_call: TRBD1
j_call: TRBJ2-7
clone_size: NA
v_call: TRBV6-5
cdr3_aa: CASTSLTGAHEQYF
cdr3_nt: TGTGCCAGCACCTCATTGACAGGGGCCCACGAGCAGTACTTC

d_call: TRBD2
j_call: TRBJ2-3
clone_size: once
v_call: TRBV6-5
cdr3_aa: CASRQLAGGNTQYF
cdr3_nt: TGTGCCAGCAGACAACTAGCGGGGGGAAATACGCAGTATTTT

d_call: NA
j_call: TRBJ2-2
clone_size: NA
v_call: TRBV5-3
cdr3_aa: CARSGTGELFF
cdr3_nt: TGTGCCAGATCGGGTACCGGGGAGCTGTTTTTT

d_call: NA
j_call: TRBJ2-3
clone_size: NA
v_call: TRBV6-5
cdr3_aa: CASRRTKTRTDTQYF
cdr3_nt: TGTGCCAGCAGACGGACTAAGACACGCACAGATACGCAGTATTTT

d_call: NA
j_call: TRBJ2-3
clone_size: NA
v_call: TRBV15
cdr3_aa: CATSRSSRTDTQYF
cdr3_nt: TGTGCCACCAGCAGGTCCAGTCGCACAGATACGCAGTATTTT

d_call: NA
j_call: TRBJ2-5
clone_size: few
v_call: TRBV5-5
cdr3_aa: CASSLAMGQGFRETQYF
cdr3_nt: TGTGCCAGCAGCTTAGCCATGGGCCAGGGGTTCAGAGAGACCCAGTACTTC

d_call: NA
j_call: TRBJ2-2
clone_size: once
v_call: TRBV6-2/TRBV6-3
cdr3_aa: CASSYVTGTGELFF
cdr3_nt: TGTGCCAGCAGTTACGTTACAGGGACCGGGGAGCTGTTTTTT

d_call: NA
j_call: TRBJ2-7
clone_size: NA
v_call: TRBV4-2
cdr3_aa: CASSLQGEGGIAYEQYF
cdr3_nt: TGTGCCAGCAGCTTACAAGGGGAGGGGGGGATCGCCTACGAGCAGTACTTC

d_call: NA
j_call: TRBJ2-3
clone_size: NA
v_call: TRBV4-3
cdr3_aa: CASSQDPPPLSRTDTQYF
cdr3_nt: TGCGCCAGCAGCCAAGATCCCCCCCCTTTATCCCGCACAGATACGCAGTATTTT

d_call: NA
j_call: TRBJ2-3
clone_size: NA
v_call: TRBV2
cdr3_aa: CASSEGAPSTDTQYF
cdr3_nt: TGTGCCAGCAGTGAGGGGGCCCCTAGCACAGATACGCAGTATTTT

d_call: TRBD1
j_call: TRBJ2-7
clone_size: NA
v_call: TRBV19
cdr3_aa: CASSNPPGQRNYEQYF
cdr3_nt: TGTGCCAGTAGTAACCCACCGGGACAGCGAAACTACGAGCAGTACTTC

d_call: TRBD2
j_call: TRBJ2-3
clone_size: NA
v_call: TRBV19
cdr3_aa: CASSATSGGASSRTDTQYF
cdr3_nt: TGTGCCAGTAGCGCGACTAGCGGGGGGGCCTCCTCCAGGACAGATACGCAGTATTTT

d_call: TRBD2
j_call: TRBJ2-4
clone_size: NA
v_call: TRBV15
cdr3_aa: CATSETRGEGNIQYF
cdr3_nt: TGTGCCACGAGCGAGACGCGAGGGGAGGGAAACATTCAGTACTTC

d_call: NA
j_call: TRBJ2-3
clone_size: NA
v_call: TRBV6-5
cdr3_aa: CASSYSLFNTDTQYF
cdr3_nt: TGTGCCAGCAGTTACTCGTTGTTTAACACAGATACGCAGTATTTT

d_call: NA
j_call: TRBJ1-3
clone_size: NA
v_call: TRBV4-1
cdr3_aa: CASSQPRSQSRGTIYF
cdr3_nt: TGCGCCAGCAGCCAGCCTCGGTCACAGTCTAGGGGCACCATATATTTT

d_call: NA
j_call: TRBJ1-5
clone_size: NA
v_call: TRBV7-6
cdr3_aa: CASSPSPGGTAGNQPQHF
cdr3_nt: TGTGCCAGCAGCCCCTCCCCGGGGGGGACCGCGGGCAATCAGCCCCAGCATTTT

d_call: NA
j_call: TRBJ2-2
clone_size: once
v_call: TRBV3-1/TRBV3-2
cdr3_aa: CASSQDRFSAEELFF
cdr3_nt: TGTGCCAGCAGCCAAGATCGGTTCAGTGCGGAGGAGCTGTTTTTT

d_call: NA
j_call: TRBJ1-1
clone_size: NA
v_call: TRBV7-9
cdr3_aa: CASSFDTAGNTEAFF
cdr3_nt: TGTGCCAGCAGCTTTGATACAGCGGGCAACACTGAAGCTTTCTTT

d_call: TRBD2
j_call: TRBJ2-3
clone_size: once
v_call: TRBV7-2
cdr3_aa: CASSLASSGGAIADTQYF
cdr3_nt: TGTGCCAGCAGCTTAGCTTCTAGCGGGGGGGCCATTGCAGATACGCAGTATTTT

d_call: NA
j_call: TRBJ1-3
clone_size: NA
v_call: TRBV9
cdr3_aa: CASSLEPLSGNTIYF
cdr3_nt: TGTGCCAGCAGCCTCGAACCCCTATCTGGAAACACCATATATTTT

d_call: TRBD1
j_call: TRBJ1-1
clone_size: few
v_call: TRBV5-4
cdr3_aa: CASSPTRGVVTEAFF
cdr3_nt: TGTGCCAGCAGCCCAACCAGGGGGGTAGTCACTGAAGCTTTCTTT

d_call: TRBD2
j_call: TRBJ2-5
clone_size: NA
v_call: TRBV7-8
cdr3_aa: CASSHHSGGQETQYF
cdr3_nt: TGTGCCAGCAGTCACCATAGCGGGGGCCAAGAGACCCAGTACTTC

d_call: TRBD1
j_call: TRBJ2-2
clone_size: NA
v_call: TRBV18
cdr3_aa: CASSPGDRNTGELFF
cdr3_nt: TGTGCCAGCTCACCAGGGGACAGAAACACCGGGGAGCTGTTTTTT

d_call: NA
j_call: TRBJ1-2
clone_size: NA
v_call: TRBV30
cdr3_aa: CAWSPGSGYTF
cdr3_nt: TGTGCCTGGAGTCCAGGGTCCGGCTACACCTTC

d_call: TRBD1
j_call: TRBJ2-1
clone_size: NA
v_call: TRBV19
cdr3_aa: CASSIDSGGRGPYNEQFF
cdr3_nt: TGTGCCAGTAGTATAGATTCAGGGGGCAGGGGGCCCTACAATGAGCAGTTCTTC

d_call: NA
j_call: TRBJ2-1
clone_size: NA
v_call: TRBV15
cdr3_aa: CATSRRDGNNEQFF
cdr3_nt: TGTGCCACCAGCAGGAGAGACGGGAACAATGAGCAGTTCTTC

d_call: NA
j_call: TRBJ1-5
clone_size: NA
v_call: TRBV6-5
cdr3_aa: CASTGQRSNQPQHF
cdr3_nt: TGTGCCAGCACCGGACAGCGTAGCAATCAGCCCCAGCATTTT

d_call: TRBD1
j_call: TRBJ2-2
clone_size: NA
v_call: TRBV11-3
cdr3_aa: CASSFDGQVNTGELFF
cdr3_nt: TGTGCCAGCAGCTTCGACGGACAGGTGAACACCGGGGAGCTGTTTTTT

d_call: TRBD2
j_call: TRBJ2-1
clone_size: once
v_call: TRBV4-1
cdr3_aa: CASSQERLAGNNEQFF
cdr3_nt: TGCGCCAGCAGCCAAGAGAGGCTAGCGGGAAACAATGAGCAGTTCTTC

d_call: TRBD1
j_call: TRBJ2-7
clone_size: NA
v_call: TRBV6-2/TRBV6-3
cdr3_aa: CASSPRSMTGSYEQYF
cdr3_nt: TGTGCCAGCAGCCCCCGATCTATGACAGGGAGCTACGAGCAGTACTTC

d_call: TRBD2
j_call: TRBJ2-7
clone_size: NA
v_call: TRBV5-5
cdr3_aa: CASSLDGGTLDEQYF
cdr3_nt: TGTGCCAGCAGCTTGGACGGGGGGACCTTGGACGAGCAGTACTTC

d_call: TRBD2
j_call: TRBJ2-7
clone_size: NA
v_call: TRBV4-2
cdr3_aa: CASSQDLAGGYEQYF
cdr3_nt: TGTGCCAGCAGCCAAGATCTAGCGGGGGGTTACGAGCAGTACTTC

d_call: NA
j_call: TRBJ1-4
clone_size: NA
v_call: TRBV7-9
cdr3_aa: CASSQSINEKLFF
cdr3_nt: TGTGCCAGCAGCCAAAGCATTAATGAAAAACTGTTTTTT

d_call: NA
j_call: TRBJ2-7
clone_size: NA
v_call: TRBV10-3
cdr3_aa: CAISEFSSSYEQYF
cdr3_nt: TGTGCCATCAGTGAGTTTTCGAGCTCCTACGAGCAGTACTTC

d_call: NA
j_call: TRBJ1-1
clone_size: NA
v_call: TRBV28
cdr3_aa: CASSFTGNFAFF
cdr3_nt: TGTGCCAGCAGTTTTACAGGAAATTTCGCTTTCTTT

d_call: NA
j_call: TRBJ2-5
clone_size: once
v_call: TRBV5-1
cdr3_aa: CASSLSSSQETQYF
cdr3_nt: TGCGCCAGCAGCTTGTCTAGTTCGCAAGAGACCCAGTACTTC

d_call: TRBD1
j_call: TRBJ1-1
clone_size: once
v_call: TRBV27
cdr3_aa: CASSARTGWNTEAFF
cdr3_nt: TGTGCCAGCAGTGCACGGACAGGGTGGAACACTGAAGCTTTCTTT

d_call: NA
j_call: TRBJ2-5
clone_size: NA
v_call: TRBV18
cdr3_aa: CASSPLDKKETQYF
cdr3_nt: TGTGCCAGCTCACCTTTGGACAAAAAAGAGACCCAGTACTTC

d_call: NA
j_call: TRBJ2-7
clone_size: many
v_call: TRBV10-3
cdr3_aa: CAIGYREGGYEQYF
cdr3_nt: TGTGCCATCGGGTACAGGGAAGGGGGATACGAGCAGTACTTC

d_call: TRBD2
j_call: TRBJ2-3
clone_size: NA
v_call: TRBV27
cdr3_aa: CASSLWTSGGTDTQYF
cdr3_nt: TGTGCCAGCAGTCTTTGGACTAGCGGGGGTACAGATACGCAGTATTTT

d_call: NA
j_call: TRBJ2-1
clone_size: NA
v_call: TRBV11-3
cdr3_aa: CASSLRAGEQFF
cdr3_nt: TGTGCCAGCAGCTTAAGGGCGGGTGAGCAGTTCTTC

d_call: NA
j_call: TRBJ2-5
clone_size: NA
v_call: TRBV6-5
cdr3_aa: CASRDTPRLTQYF
cdr3_nt: TGTGCCAGCAGGGACACCCCCAGGTTAACCCAGTACTTC

d_call: TRBD2
j_call: TRBJ2-5
clone_size: NA
v_call: TRBV9
cdr3_aa: CASSPTPLSGGGRETQYF
cdr3_nt: TGTGCCAGCAGCCCCACACCTTTAAGCGGGGGAGGAAGAGAGACCCAGTACTTC

d_call: NA
j_call: TRBJ1-2
clone_size: NA
v_call: TRBV7-2
cdr3_aa: CASSFGDNYGYTF
cdr3_nt: TGTGCCAGCAGCTTCGGAGATAACTATGGCTACACCTTC

d_call: NA
j_call: TRBJ1-2
clone_size: once
v_call: TRBV28
cdr3_aa: CASSRGLSYGYTF
cdr3_nt: TGTGCCAGCAGTCGGGGGTTGAGCTATGGCTACACCTTC

d_call: TRBD2
j_call: TRBJ2-1
clone_size: once
v_call: TRBV18
cdr3_aa: CASSPAGTSGGGSYNEQFF
cdr3_nt: TGTGCCAGCTCACCCGCCGGGACTAGCGGGGGGGGGTCCTACAATGAGCAGTTCTTC

d_call: TRBD1
j_call: TRBJ1-5
clone_size: once
v_call: TRBV5-1
cdr3_aa: CASSPGTGGVQPQHF
cdr3_nt: TGCGCCAGCAGCCCCGGGACAGGGGGTGTTCAGCCCCAGCATTTT

d_call: TRBD2
j_call: TRBJ2-1
clone_size: NA
v_call: TRBV11-2
cdr3_aa: CASSPTAGGPEQFF
cdr3_nt: TGTGCCAGCAGCCCAACAGCGGGGGGGCCGGAGCAGTTCTTC

d_call: NA
j_call: TRBJ1-3
clone_size: NA
v_call: TRBV11-2
cdr3_aa: CASSSFDWSSGNTIYF
cdr3_nt: TGTGCCAGCAGCTCCTTCGACTGGAGCTCTGGAAACACCATATATTTT

d_call: NA
j_call: TRBJ1-1
clone_size: NA
v_call: TRBV7-9
cdr3_aa: CASINTGNTEAFF
cdr3_nt: TGTGCCAGCATTAATACAGGGAACACTGAAGCTTTCTTT

d_call: NA
j_call: TRBJ1-4
clone_size: NA
v_call: TRBV19
cdr3_aa: CASSIRVFNEKLFF
cdr3_nt: TGTGCCAGTAGTATCCGGGTCTTTAATGAAAAACTGTTTTTT